A single T cell receptor beta chain is shown here with its context. This receptor's antigen is unknown. It has no much larger one-base neighbor in the sample; base qualities were not kept. The data are from a study of response to subunit inactivated influenza vaccine (dated by TCRdb to about 2018). At the level of the whole study: The study used deep quantitative T cell receptor repertoire profiling to track responses to a trivalent subunit inactivated influenza vaccine.

Spanning cysteine to phenylalanine, the CDR3 consists of 16 amino acids. Only the CDR3 portion is preserved as DNA: 48 bases, with reading frame beginning at the first base. Trimmed from V: 3 bases; trimmed from J: 10 bases; junction bases lacking a gene match: 14. CDR1 and CDR2, per the germline V gene, are SGDLS and YYNGEE. Receptors were amplified or captured by RT-PCR. Sequencing was carried out with an Illumina HiSeq 2500. The public reads were quality trimmed at Q25 with fastp and then assembled into clones with MiXCR by TCRdb, keeping productive beta chains. Each CDR3 protein gets just one entry, which takes the most common genes and DNA from the rows behind it. The sample table lists some 850,000 distinct CDR3 sequences, approximately 17% of them with a count of one. 9.5% to 13% of the sample is in the top ten clones. General findings and caveats noted by the study authors: It was suggested by the authors that each seasonal influenza vaccination may recruit only a limited number of new T cells.

The specimen comprised PBMCs from blood, sampled approximately 5 days after vaccination. The sequence links TRBV9 to TRBJ2-1, with TRBD2 matching 9 junction bases. This clonotype was obtained from a man in his fifties or sixties who received an inactivated influenza vaccine. Donor details come from another sample of the same person, matched by shared clones. The nucleotide sequence reads as follows: TGTGCCAGCAGCGCGGCCGGGACTAGCCCCCTGGTAGAGCAGTTCTTC. Translated, it gives CASSAAGTSPLVEQFF.